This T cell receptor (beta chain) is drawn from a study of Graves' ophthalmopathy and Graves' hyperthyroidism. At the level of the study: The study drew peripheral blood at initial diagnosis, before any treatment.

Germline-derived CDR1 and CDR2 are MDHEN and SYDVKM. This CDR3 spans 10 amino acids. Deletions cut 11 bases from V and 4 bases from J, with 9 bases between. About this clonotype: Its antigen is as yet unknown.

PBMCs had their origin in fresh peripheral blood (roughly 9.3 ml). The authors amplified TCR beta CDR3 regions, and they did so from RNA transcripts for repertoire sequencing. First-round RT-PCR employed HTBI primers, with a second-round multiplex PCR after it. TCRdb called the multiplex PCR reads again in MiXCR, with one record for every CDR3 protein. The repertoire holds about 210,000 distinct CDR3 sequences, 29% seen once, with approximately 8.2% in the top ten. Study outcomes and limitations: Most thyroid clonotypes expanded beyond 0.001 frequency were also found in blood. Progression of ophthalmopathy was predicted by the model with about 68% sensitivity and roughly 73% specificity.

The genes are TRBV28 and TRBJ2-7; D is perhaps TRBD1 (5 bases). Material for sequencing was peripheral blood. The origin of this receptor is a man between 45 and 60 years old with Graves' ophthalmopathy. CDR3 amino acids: CAAQGYEQYF. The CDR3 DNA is TGTGCCGCTCAGGGTTACGAGCAGTACTTC.